This T cell receptor beta chain emerged from a study of cytomegalovirus exposure and HLA in healthy donors. Study conclusions and caveats: Earlier analysis looked at TCR beta V segments, and most were productive about 87% or about 30% of the time. Presence/absence analysis assumed near-uniform sequencing depth across donors.

To note about this clone: Its antigen is currently unknown.

It was with 60 Vbeta and 13 Jbeta primers that the PCR ran. Using immunoSEQ multiplex PCR, the repertoire was profiled, and TCRdb retains in-frame clones only, with some absent. This sample has 150,000 to 200,000 clones, with 65% to 70% found just once. Deletions cut 0 bases from V and 5 bases from J, with 14 bases between. Germline values: CDR1 SGDLS, CDR2 YYNGEE. The CDR3 sequence is 15 residues long. The V call is TRBV9, the J call TRBJ1-1, with unresolved D. Source material: PBMCs. The clonotype was recovered from a man between 25 and 39 years old in good health and CMV-seropositive. The CDR3 nucleotides are TGTGCCAGCAGCGTAGCTAGGAACACAATAACTGAAGCTTTCTTT. Encoded protein: CASSVARNTITEAFF.